This T cell receptor beta chain was identified during a study of response to subunit inactivated influenza vaccine. Findings of the study overall: The authors suggested that few new T cells are recruited per seasonal influenza vaccination.

This clonotype was counted between two and nine times. Its antigen is unidentified. TCRdb re-called the RT-PCR reads with MiXCR, one entry per CDR3 protein. The sample shows roughly 570,000 distinct CDR3 sequences, about an eighth of them seen only once. Trimming left V 4 bases short and J 0 bases short, with 16 bases between. The germline V gene has CDR1 SGHRS and CDR2 YFSETQ. The CDR3 has 16 residues. The sequence was obtained from a man aged 50 or older who received an inactivated influenza vaccine. The specimen comprised PBMCs from blood, sampled 35 to 45 days after vaccination. The chain has TRBV5-1 and TRBJ2-5; D might be TRBD2 (5 bases). CDR3: CASSAEGRGDQETQYF. DNA of the CDR3: TGCGCCAGCAGCGCTGAGGGTCGCGGCGACCAAGAGACCCAGTACTTC.